A single sample gave rise to the 28 T cell receptor beta chains below, sequenced in a study of response to subunit inactivated influenza vaccine. A single record per CDR3 protein comes from TCRdb applying MiXCR to the RT-PCR reads. The sample has hundreds of thousands of distinct CDR3 sequences, 11% to 15% seen once. This specimen consisted of PBMCs from blood, obtained roughly 2 weeks before vaccination. Receptors originate from a man aged 45 to 65 who received an inactivated influenza vaccine.

This chain connects TRBV15 to TRBJ2-5; 7 nucleotides align to TRBD1. The CDR3 totals 16 residues. Per germline, CDR1 LNHNV and CDR2 YYDKDF (reference sequence). Losses at the gene ends were 3 bases for V and 5 bases for J; bases not matched to a gene: 12. This CDR3 reads CATSRRSGTGDETQYF. The CDR3 DNA reads as TGTGCCACCAGCAGGAGGTCCGGAACAGGGGACGAGACCCAGTACTTC.

V usage is TRBV19 and J usage is TRBJ2-3; TRBD1 aligns across 8 bases. This CDR3 is built from 15 residues. The germline CDR1 and CDR2 sequences are LNHDA and SQIVND (reference sequence). Germline trimming cut 5 bases from V and 2 bases from J; bases unmatched to any gene: 6. The CDR3 nucleotides are TGTGCCAGTAGTCCCCGGGACAGGAACACAGATACGCAGTATTTT. Its protein product is CASSPRDRNTDTQYF.

This clonotype was detected a few times. The chain has TRBV7-9 and TRBJ2-5; D is uncertain. V lost 2 bases to trimming and J lost 0 bases, with 10 bases between them. CDR1 and CDR2 (germline): SEHNR, FQNEAQ (reference sequence). The CDR3 has 15 residues. The CDR3 region has the DNA TGTGCCAGCAGCTTAAGACTTGGAGACCAAGAGACCCAGTACTTC. Protein product: CASSLRLGDQETQYF.

This clonotype showed up just a few times. This chain connects TRBV5-1 to TRBJ2-5; no clear D. This CDR3 is 13 amino acids long. From germline, CDR1 is SGHRS and CDR2 YFSETQ. Trimming left V 4 bases short and J 0 bases short, with 7 bases between. CDR3 DNA sequence: TGCGCCAGCAGCCCTAGTCACCAAGAGACCCAGTACTTC. Protein product: CASSPSHQETQYF.

This chain joins TRBV9 and TRBJ2-1; 10 bases are shared with TRBD2. The V gene's germline CDR1 is SGDLS and CDR2 YYNGEE. This CDR3 is built from 16 residues. V trimming: 4 bases; J trimming: 1 base; junction bases outside the gene matches: 5. This chain's CDR3 is CASSQGLADSYNEQFF. DNA of the CDR3: TGTGCCAGCAGCCAAGGACTAGCGGATTCCTACAATGAGCAGTTCTTC. Full variable domain (outside the CDR3, taken from reference TRBV9 and TRBJ2-1): DSGVTQTPKHLITATGQRVTLRCSPRSGDLSVYWYQQSLDQGLQFLIQYYNGEERAKGNILERFSAQQFPDLHSELNLSSLELGDSALYFCASSQGLADSYNEQFFGPGTRLTVL.

This clonotype turned up a few times. The chain has TRBV28 and TRBJ2-2; TRBD1 aligns across 8 bases. This CDR3 contains 15 residues. From germline, CDR1 is MDHEN and CDR2 SYDVKM. Trimming removed 5 bases from V and 0 bases from J; junction bases left unmatched: 2. CDR3 in amino acids: CASSTQGANTGELFF. The CDR3 DNA follows: TGTGCCAGCAGTACACAGGGGGCGAACACCGGGGAGCTGTTTTTT.

This chain connects TRBV4-1 to TRBJ2-7, with D perhaps TRBD1 or TRBD2 (5 bases each). This CDR3 is built from 14 residues. Germline lookup yields CDR1 MGHRA and CDR2 YSYEKL. Trimming pared 7 bases from V and 1 base from J, leaving 14 bases between. CDR3: CASTRDAHSYEQYF. The CDR3 nucleotides are TGCGCCAGCACCCGGGACGCACATTCCTACGAGCAGTACTTC.

This clonotype was found a few times. V is TRBV5-1 and J is TRBJ1-2; no definite D call. This CDR3 has 16 residues. Germline-derived CDR1 and CDR2 are SGHRS and YFSETQ. Between the trimmed V and J ends, which lost 2 bases and 0 bases, there was a span of 14 bases. CDR3 sequence reads: CASSFRALPTNYGYTF. Here the CDR3 DNA reads TGCGCCAGCAGCTTCCGGGCCCTACCCACTAACTATGGCTACACCTTC.

V gene TRBV12-3 or TRBV12-4 combines with J gene TRBJ1-6, with D perhaps TRBD1 (6 bases). The CDR3 runs 13 residues. V dropped 5 bases and J dropped 7 bases, with 9 bases sitting between them. This CDR3 reads CASSNTGNSPLHF. The CDR3 DNA sequence: TGTGCCAGCAGTAACACAGGGAATTCACCCCTCCACTTT.

J is TRBJ2-2 and V is TRBV2, with D possibly matching TRBD1 (6 bases). The CDR3 totals 15 residues. V lost 6 bases to trimming and J lost 2 bases, with 13 bases between them. The germline V gene has CDR1 SNHLY and CDR2 FYNNEI. The CDR3 spells CASRTDRSNTGELFF. The CDR3 DNA sequence: TGTGCCAGCAGAACTGACAGGAGCAACACCGGGGAGCTGTTTTTT. Looking up the rest from reference TRBV2 and TRBJ2-2 gives the full variable domain: EPEVTQTPSHQVTQMGQEVILRCVPISNHLYFYWYRQILGQKVEFLVSFYNNEISEKSEIFDDQFSVERPDGSNFTLKIRSTKLEDSAMYFCASRTDRSNTGELFFGEGSRLTVL.

This clonotype occurred a few times. The V and J genes are TRBV15 and TRBJ2-3; 9 bases are shared with TRBD2. The CDR3 has 17 amino acids. Trimming at V came to 0 bases and at J to 1 base, leaving 5 bases not matched to a gene. Germline V lookup: CDR1 LNHNV, CDR2 YYDKDF (reference sequence). In nucleotides, the CDR3 is TGTGCCACCAGCAGAGATGGGACTAGCTTAGGCACAGATACGCAGTATTTT. Translated: CATSRDGTSLGTDTQYF.

In this sample, this clonotype turned up many times. This chain uses TRBV18 with TRBJ2-7; D gene uncertain. This CDR3 region has 12 residues. Deletions cut 2 bases from V and 3 bases from J, with 5 bases between. Germline V gene sequence: CDR1 KGHSH, CDR2 LQKENI. The CDR3 bases are TGTGCCAGCTCACCATCAATCTACGAGCAGTACTTC. It specifies CASSPSIYEQYF. The full variable domain, in which reference TRBV18 and TRBJ2-7 provide the parts outside the CDR3, is NAGVMQNPRHLVRRRGQEARLRCSPMKGHSHVYWYRQLPEEGLKFMVYLQKENIIDESGMPKERFSAEFPKEGPSILRIQQVVRGDSAAYFCASSPSIYEQYFGPGTRLTVT.

This clonotype was found a few times. The chain combines TRBV6-2 or TRBV6-3 with TRBJ1-1; 8 nucleotides match TRBD1. V dropped 7 bases and J dropped 0; count of bases not matched to a gene: 4. CDR3 length: 14 amino acids. Germline values: CDR1 MNHEY, CDR2 SVGEGT. The CDR3 here is CASKRQGMNTEAFF. As DNA, the CDR3 is TGTGCCAGCAAAAGACAGGGGATGAACACTGAAGCTTTCTTT.

This chain uses TRBV7-9 with TRBJ2-3; D is undetermined. Germline V lookup: CDR1 SEHNR, CDR2 FQNEAQ (reference sequence). The CDR3 loop spans 16 amino acids. V lost 4 bases to trimming and J lost 4 bases, with 18 bases between them. Here the CDR3 DNA reads TGTGCCAGCAGCTCCAAAGCTAGAATTAGTGCAGATACGCAGTATTTT. Its protein product is CASSSKARISADTQYF. Filled out from reference TRBV7-9 and TRBJ2-3, the complete variable domain reads DTGVSQNPRHKITKRGQNVTFRCDPISEHNRLYWYRQTLGQGPEFLTYFQNEAQLEKSRLLSDRFSAERPKGSFSTLEIQRTEQGDSAMYLCASSSKARISADTQYFGPGTRLTVL.

This clonotype was recorded once. This chain links TRBV12-3 or TRBV12-4 with TRBJ2-7; tentatively, D is TRBD1 or TRBD2 (5 bases each). V lost 8 bases to trimming and J lost 8 bases, with 19 bases between them. This CDR3 spans 13 amino acids. The CDR3 sequence: CASGGGVVAKQYF. The CDR3 bases are TGTGCCAGCGGGGGTGGGGTAGTCGCAAAGCAGTACTTC.

In its sample, this clonotype was seen a few times. The chain employs TRBV15 and TRBJ2-1; D gene unclear. Trimming stripped 4 bases from V and 0 bases from J, with 7 bases between. The germline V gene encodes CDR1 LNHNV and CDR2 YYDKDF (reference sequence). The length of the CDR3 is 14 residues. CDR3 DNA: TGTGCCACCAGCACTCTTAGCTCCTACAATGAGCAGTTCTTC. It yields the protein CATSTLSSYNEQFF.

The genes are TRBV28 and TRBJ2-7; 9 positions agree with TRBD1. CDR3 length: 18 residues. Trimming removed 1 base from V and 6 bases from J; junction bases left unmatched: 16. CDR1 is MDHEN and CDR2 is SYDVKM in the germline V gene. The CDR3 DNA follows: TGTGCCAGCAGTTTATTTCCGGGGCCCACACTGGGACAGGGCGAGCAGTACTTC. It yields the protein CASSLFPGPTLGQGEQYF.

This clonotype was picked up many times. V and J are TRBV10-3 and TRBJ2-3; possibly TRBD2 for D (5 bases). CDR1 is ENHRY, CDR2 SYGVKD, per germline. The CDR3 is 17 residues long. V was cut by 4 bases and J by 2 bases, with 19 bases left in between. CDR3 sequence (DNA): TGTGCCATCAGTGTCGGCGTAAACAGCGGTTCCACAGATACGCAGTATTTT. This sequence encodes CAISVGVNSGSTDTQYF.

This clonotype was detected a few times. This chain uses TRBV27 with TRBJ2-1; D uncertain. The ends were cut back, 4 bases at V and 2 bases at J, with 12 bases in the middle. CDR1 and CDR2 from the germline V gene are MNHEY and SMNVEV (reference sequence). The CDR3 runs 15 residues. Written as DNA, the CDR3 is TGTGCCAGCAGTTCTGAGGCGCCGGCCTACAATGAGCAGTTCTTC. Its translation is CASSSEAPAYNEQFF.

The rearrangement joins TRBV5-6 to TRBJ2-7, with D possibly TRBD2 on 5 matching bases. The CDR3 loop spans 14 amino acids. The germline V gene has CDR1 SGHDT and CDR2 YYEEEE. Trimming took off 2 bases at V and 1 base at J, with 10 bases between the two ends. The CDR3 nucleotides are TGTGCCAGCAGCTTTTTGCTAGCTTCCTACGAGCAGTACTTC. This gives the protein CASSFLLASYEQYF.

This clonotype was observed a handful of times. J is TRBJ2-7 and V is TRBV27; TRBD2 agrees at 7 bases. CDR3 length: 14 amino acids. Germline V gene data show CDR1 as MNHEY and CDR2 as SMNVEV (reference sequence). V was pared by 4 bases and J by 7 bases, with 10 bases of the junction left unmatched. The CDR3 sequence is CASSSSGRGGEQYF. As DNA, the CDR3 is TGTGCCAGCAGTTCCTCAGGGAGGGGTGGAGAGCAGTACTTC.

This chain links TRBV20-1 with TRBJ2-7, with a tentative D call TRBD2 (6 bases). CDR1 DFQATT and CDR2 SNEGSKA come from the germline V gene (reference sequence). This CDR3 comprises 15 residues. Trimming took 1 base from V and 3 from J, leaving 16 bases between them. Here the CDR3 reads CSARATGLANYEQYF. CDR3 coding DNA: TGCAGTGCTAGAGCTACGGGACTGGCAAACTACGAGCAGTACTTC.

The chain has TRBV7-2 and TRBJ2-2; tentatively, D is TRBD1 (5 bases). This CDR3 is 15 amino acids long. CDR1 SGHTA and CDR2 FQGNSA come from the germline V gene. V dropped 3 bases and J dropped 3 bases, with 11 bases sitting between them. The CDR3 protein is CASSFQGIHTGELFF. As DNA, the CDR3 is TGTGCCAGCAGCTTTCAGGGAATTCACACCGGGGAGCTGTTTTTT.

The chain recombines TRBV5-5 with TRBJ2-5, with a tentative D call TRBD2 (5 bases). The V and J ends lost 3 bases and 5 bases respectively, with 14 bases between them. Germline V lookup: CDR1 SGHKS, CDR2 YYEKEE (reference sequence). The CDR3 is 14 residues long. The CDR3 DNA follows: TGTGCCAGCAGCTCCGACGGGATGAGGGAGACCCAGTACTTC. Protein: CASSSDGMRETQYF.

This clonotype has more than one count but fewer than ten. The rearrangement links TRBV5-1 to TRBJ1-1; possibly TRBD1 for D (6 bases). The V gene lost 6 bases and the J gene lost 7 bases, with 22 bases spanning the gap. The length of the CDR3 is 15 residues. Germline V gene lookup returns CDR1 SGHRS and CDR2 YFSETQ. The CDR3 DNA is TGCGCCAGCAAGGGGGGGGAGGTAAATACCCGTGAAGCTTTCTTT. Translation: CASKGGEVNTREAFF.

This clonotype was found many times. The V gene is TRBV27, the J gene TRBJ2-1; D remains unclear. CDR3 size: 16 residues. Deletions cut 0 bases from V and 5 bases from J, with 14 bases between. Per the germline V gene, CDR1 is MNHEY and CDR2 is SMNVEV (reference sequence). DNA of the CDR3: TGTGCCAGCAGTTTATCCGCCACCTACCTCAACAATGAGCAGTTCTTC. Translated, it gives CASSLSATYLNNEQFF.

The chain uses TRBV12-3 or TRBV12-4 and TRBJ1-2, with D tentatively TRBD1 (5 bases). This CDR3 region has 15 residues. With 5 bases removed from V and 4 bases from J, the gap between germline ends came to 17 bases. The CDR3 DNA sequence: TGTGCCAGCAGTAGTAGGGGCCTGCCCCCCTATGGCTACACCTTC. Translation gives CASSSRGLPPYGYTF.

This rearrangement joins TRBV7-9 to TRBJ2-7; D is unresolved. The CDR3 sequence is 13 residues long. In germline, CDR1 is SEHNR, CDR2 FQNEAQ (reference sequence). The V and J ends lost 8 bases and 0 bases respectively, with 11 bases between them. The CDR3 here is CASRPSSSYEQYF. CDR3 DNA sequence: TGTGCCAGCCGCCCCTCGTCCTCCTACGAGCAGTACTTC.